A single sample gave rise to the 15 T cell receptor beta chains below, sequenced in a study of low-dose radiotherapy and immunotherapy resistance in tumors (dated by TCRdb to between 2021 and 2024). Explained via the paper, the time point label denotes: after trial treatment. Interpreted using the paper, the treatment or condition label stands for: LDRT plus nivolumab, ipilimumab, low-dose cyclophosphamide and aspirin (RACIN trial). The instrument given in TCRdb is Illumina HiSeq 2500. Superscript III and a set of TRAV- and TRBV-specific primers were used to synthesize first-strand cDNA, so that both TCRalpha and TCRbeta chains were covered. A roughly 19-cycle PCR with Phusion amplified the TCRs, pairing a constant-region primer with the adapter that was attached to the V primers. TCRdb reworked the public reads: Q25 trimming with fastp, MiXCR clone assembly, productive beta chains retained. Rows with one shared CDR3 protein collapse into an entry with the most common genes and DNA. The sample includes roughly 90,000 distinct CDR3 sequences, with 20% to 25% observed a single time. Together, the top ten hold around 13% of the sample.

The sample in question was PBMCs, obtained after low-dose radiotherapy plus immunotherapy. Receptor source: a female donor with ovarian cancer.

This clonotype was found many times. The chain uses TRBV5-4 and TRBJ2-2; 14 nucleotides match TRBD2. This CDR3 region has 17 residues. Looked up from germline, CDR1 is SGHNT and CDR2 is YYREEE (reference sequence). V shed 10 bases, J shed 0 bases, and the junction held 8 bases outside the gene matches. The CDR3 DNA sequence: TGTGCCTTAAGGGGGACTAGCGGGGGCCCGAACACCGGGGAGCTGTTTTTT. Its translation is CALRGTSGGPNTGELFF.

This clonotype has ten or more counts. The chain joins TRBV28 to TRBJ1-3; tentative D call: TRBD1 (6 bases). V shed 11 bases and J shed 2 bases, with 16 bases lying between them. Germline V gene lookup returns CDR1 MDHEN and CDR2 SYDVKM. The CDR3 has 14 amino acids. CDR3 nucleotides: TGTGCCTCCCAACCGGGGGCGCCTGGAAACACCATATATTTT. It codes for CASQPGAPGNTIYF.

About this clonotype itself: With a much larger clone just one base away, this may be a read error. The chain joins TRBV5-1 to TRBJ1-6; D gene uncertain. V was trimmed by 0 bases and J by 9 bases, leaving 10 bases between them. This CDR3 region has 14 residues. Germline CDR1 is SGHRS and CDR2 is YFSETQ. The CDR3 protein is CASSLGMRSSPLHF. The CDR3 DNA reads as TGCGCCAGCAGCTTGGGTATGCGTAGTTCACCCCTCCACTTT.

This clonotype was seen ten or more times. The chain recombines TRBV29-1 with TRBJ2-1; TRBD2 might be the D (5 bases). CDR1 and CDR2 from the germline V gene are SQVTM and ANQGSEA. V lost 4 bases and J lost 4, with 8 bases in between. This CDR3 region has 12 residues. In DNA, the CDR3 is TGCAGCGTTGTAGCGACTTACAATGAGCAGTTCTTC. Translation: CSVVATYNEQFF.

This clonotype came up many times. The chain is built from TRBV12-3 or TRBV12-4 and TRBJ2-7; 7 nucleotides agree with TRBD2. The CDR3 has 14 amino acids. The junction had 12 bases not matched to a gene; V was cut back by 8 bases and J by 5 bases. CDR3: CASGRLAMNDEQYF. CDR3 DNA sequence: TGTGCCAGCGGCCGACTAGCAATGAACGACGAGCAGTACTTC.

Worth noting for this clonotype: A far larger clone is a single base away, which makes a read error likely. The CDR3 loop is CASSREPGIVQTQFF. The CDR3 nucleotides read TGTGCCAGCAGCCGGGAGCCGGGGATCGTGCAGACCCAGTTCTTC. The chain recombines TRBV6-1 with TRBJ2-1; D is perhaps TRBD2 (6 bases). There are 15 residues in the CDR3. Trimming pared 6 bases from V and 13 bases from J, leaving 25 bases between. Germline-derived CDR1 and CDR2 are MNHNS and SASEGT.

As for this clonotype: This likely came from a read error, as a far larger clone is one base away. This sequence joins TRBV26 and TRBJ1-2. TRBV26 is shown as a pseudogene. The CDR3 contains 12 residues. The CDR3 sequence: CASSSGLGGYTF. The CDR3 nucleotides are TGTGCCAGCAGCTCCGGACTCGGGGGCTACACCTTC.

This clonotype was seen ten or more times. The J gene is TRBJ1-1, the V gene TRBV27; D not certain. Germline CDR1 and CDR2: MNHEY and SMNVEV (reference sequence). V was trimmed by 4 bases and J by 1 base, leaving 7 bases between them. The CDR3 length is 13 residues. The CDR3, as DNA: TGTGCCAGCAGTTGGGGTCCGAACACTGAAGCTTTCTTT. The encoded protein is CASSWGPNTEAFF.

The rearrangement joins TRBV6-6 to TRBJ1-5; D is unclear. The CDR3 loop spans 16 amino acids. CDR1 is MNHNY, CDR2 SVGAGI, per germline (reference sequence). Trimming took off 8 bases at V and 1 base at J, with 18 bases between the two ends. In DNA form, the CDR3 reads TGTGCCAGCGCCCTCGGGTTGGTGGCGAGCAATCAGCCCCAGCATTTT. This encodes CASALGLVASNQPQHF.

J is TRBJ2-2 and V is TRBV6-2 or TRBV6-3, with TRBD2 identical over 9 bases. V was pared by 0 bases and J by 6 bases, with 8 bases of the junction left unmatched. Germline CDR1 and CDR2: MNHEY and SVGEGT. There are 17 residues in the CDR3. The CDR3 loop is CASSYSLAGPGAGELFF. CDR3 coding DNA: TGTGCCAGCAGTTACTCCCTAGCGGGACCGGGGGCCGGGGAGCTGTTTTTT.

The V and J genes are TRBV5-4 and TRBJ2-5; a possible D gene is TRBD2 (5 bases). Between the trimmed V and J ends, which lost 5 bases and 3 bases, there was a span of 14 bases. The CDR3 has 14 amino acids. CDR1 is SGHNT, CDR2 YYREEE, per germline (reference sequence). The CDR3 DNA is TGTGCCAGCAGTTCCCGGGAAGATAAAGAGACCCAGTACTTC. Its translation: CASSSREDKETQYF.

There are many counts of this clonotype. The gene calls are TRBV13 and TRBJ2-1, with 8 nucleotides matching TRBD2. This CDR3 spans 17 amino acids. CDR1 is PRHDT and CDR2 is FYEKMQ in the germline V gene (reference sequence). J gave up 0 bases and V 6 bases, and 10 bases lay outside the gene matches. The CDR3 sequence: CASSGTSGQISYNEQFF. Written as DNA, the CDR3 is TGTGCCAGCAGTGGAACTAGCGGCCAGATCTCCTACAATGAGCAGTTCTTC.

This clonotype was counted ten times or more. V is TRBV7-2 and J is TRBJ1-5; D uncertain. The CDR3 spans 14 residues. The V gene's germline CDR1 is SGHTA and CDR2 FQGNSA. Trimming stripped 1 base from V and 4 bases from J, with 8 bases between. The CDR3 reads CASSLGDPNQPQHF. Here the CDR3 DNA reads TGTGCCAGCAGCTTAGGCGACCCTAATCAGCCCCAGCATTTT.

This clonotype was observed many times. The chain carries TRBV12-3 or TRBV12-4 and TRBJ2-7; TRBD2 aligns across 7 bases. J lost 0 bases, V lost 3 bases, and 2 bases had no gene match. The CDR3 length is 14 residues. The DNA for the CDR3 is TGTGCCAGCAGTTTTAGCGGGCTCTCCTACGAGCAGTACTTC. It codes for CASSFSGLSYEQYF.

This clonotype was found many times. This rearrangement joins TRBV28 to TRBJ2-3, with D possibly matching TRBD2 (5 bases). Germline V lookup: CDR1 MDHEN, CDR2 SYDVKM. This CDR3 contains 15 residues. Deletions cut 1 base from V and 5 bases from J, with 13 bases between. CDR3 DNA sequence: TGTGCCAGCAGTTTATCTCCTGACTATCGAGATACGCAGTATTTT. The encoded protein is CASSLSPDYRDTQYF.